This is a list of T cell receptor beta chains from one sample in a study of response to subunit inactivated influenza vaccine. Each CDR3 protein gets one entry after TCRdb re-called the RT-PCR reads with MiXCR. Of about 570,000 distinct CDR3 sequences listed, over 9% are singletons. The data also belong to a second study, concerning T cells expressing NK-cell markers.

The sample consisted of PBMCs from blood, taken on the day of vaccination. Receptor source: a man aged 45-65 years who received an inactivated influenza vaccine. Both conserved end residues are part of each CDR3. The D gene is left open where the match is weak. Expanded clones are given a class, and other clones once, few, many or no size at all.

length	size	V	D	J	DNA	CDR3
15	few	TRBV7-9	TRBD2	TRBJ2-1	TGTGCCAGCAGCGAAAGAAGCGGGAGACTGTGGGAGCAGTTCTTC	CASSERSGRLWEQFF
15	few	TRBV12-3/TRBV12-4	TRBD1	TRBJ2-5	TGTGCCAGCAGCATAAACCGACAGGGTACCGAGACCCAGTACTTC	CASSINRQGTETQYF
15	-	TRBV25-1	-	TRBJ2-1	TGTGCCAGCAGTGAACCCATGGGGCTAGGCGGTGAGCAGTTCTTC	CASSEPMGLGGEQFF
14	-	TRBV27	TRBD1	TRBJ2-1	TGTGCCAGCAGTTGGAGGACAGGGGACGGTGAGCAGTTCTTC	CASSWRTGDGEQFF
13	few	TRBV29-1	TRBD1	TRBJ1-1	TGCAGCGTTGGCGCAGGGGGCCGCACTGAAGCTTTCTTT	CSVGAGGRTEAFF
15	-	TRBV9	TRBD2	TRBJ2-5	TGTGCCAGCAGCGGTAGCGGGGGGGCCGGGGAGACCCAGTACTTC	CASSGSGGAGETQYF
14	-	TRBV7-8	TRBD1	TRBJ2-1	TGTGCCAGCAGCTTAGTAGGGACAGGGAGTGAGCAGTTCTTC	CASSLVGTGSEQFF
13	many	TRBV12-3/TRBV12-4	-	TRBJ2-2	TGTGCCAGCAGCCAGACGAACACCGGGGAGCTGTTTTTT	CASSQTNTGELFF
16	many	TRBV4-1	-	TRBJ2-2	TGCGCCAGCAGCCACAGGGGGGACAGTTACACCGGGGAGCTGTTTTTT	CASSHRGDSYTGELFF
14	-	TRBV5-1	-	TRBJ1-1	TGCGCAAGCAGCTTGGAGGCAGGGATGACTGAAGCTTTCTTT	CASSLEAGMTEAFF
14	-	TRBV24-1	TRBD2	TRBJ2-4	TGTGCCACCAGTGACGGACTAGACGAGTACATTCAGTACTTC	CATSDGLDEYIQYF
12	-	TRBV29-1	-	TRBJ1-2	TGCAGCGCTCAGGATACAGGGAACGGCTACACCTTC	CSAQDTGNGYTF
15	-	TRBV30	TRBD2	TRBJ2-1	TGTGCCTGGACCCTACTAGCGGGGACCTACAATGAGCAGTTCTTC	CAWTLLAGTYNEQFF
19	few	TRBV28	TRBD1	TRBJ1-5	TGTGCCAGCACCAAATTTAACCCCCGTGGCAGGGGGAGCAATCAGCCCCAGCATTTT	CASTKFNPRGRGSNQPQHF
14	-	TRBV6-2/TRBV6-3	-	TRBJ2-5	TGTGCCAGCAGTTACTCGAGACGCCAAGAGACCCAGTACTTC	CASSYSRRQETQYF
10	-	TRBV20-1	-	TRBJ1-2	TGCAGTGCTAGGGGGTATGGCTACACCTTC	CSARGYGYTF
14	many	TRBV27	-	TRBJ2-2	TGTGCCAGCAGTTTAATAGGGGGGACCGGGGAGCTGTTTTTT	CASSLIGGTGELFF
14	-	TRBV7-9	-	TRBJ2-7	TGTGCCAGCAGCTTAGCGTTGGCAGGGGAAGAGCAGTACTTC	CASSLALAGEEQYF
13	few	TRBV11-1	-	TRBJ2-1	TGTGCCAGCAGCTTTTCTTTGAGCGATGAGCAGTTCTTC	CASSFSLSDEQFF
17	-	TRBV20-1	TRBD2	TRBJ2-5	TGCAGTGCTAGAGACCTACTAGCGGGAGTGGGTGAAGAGACCCAGTACTTC	CSARDLLAGVGEETQYF
16	few	TRBV7-2	TRBD2	TRBJ2-2	TGTGCCAGCAGCTTAGTTCTGCGGGGGGGAACCGGGGAGCTGTTTTTT	CASSLVLRGGTGELFF
18	many	TRBV20-1	TRBD1	TRBJ1-4	TGCAGTGCTAGAGAAAACTTCCAGGGGGAAAGACCGAATGAAAAACTGTTTTTT	CSARENFQGERPNEKLFF
15	-	TRBV28	TRBD2	TRBJ2-1	TGTGCCAGCAGTTTCGCACTAGCGGGAGGATACGAGCAGTTCTTC	CASSFALAGGYEQFF
14	few	TRBV6-5	-	TRBJ1-1	TGTGCCAGCAGTTACTCGCCTCAACAGGGCGTAGCTTTCTTT	CASSYSPQQGVAFF
16	few	TRBV28	-	TRBJ2-5	TGTGCCAGCAGCCACAGCATCCTCAGGGGCCAAGAGACCCAGTACTTC	CASSHSILRGQETQYF
14	-	TRBV20-1	TRBD2	TRBJ2-3	TGCAGTGCGTCGAGCGGGGAGTCCACAGATACGCAGTATTTT	CSASSGESTDTQYF
16	-	TRBV6-1	-	TRBJ2-7	TGTGCCAGCACCGAAAATAAGCGGAAGAGCTCCTACGAGCAGTACTTC	CASTENKRKSSYEQYF
17	-	TRBV11-1	TRBD2	TRBJ2-1	TGTGCCAGCAGCCTAGCCCCCGGACTAGCGGATTACAATGAGCAGTTCTTC	CASSLAPGLADYNEQFF
11	few	TRBV20-1	-	TRBJ1-1	TGCAGTGCTATCAGGGTTGCAGAAGCTTTCTTT	CSAIRVAEAFF
14	few	TRBV4-3	-	TRBJ2-1	TGCGCCAGCAGCCAAGATTTTAAGATCTATGAGCAGTTCTTC	CASSQDFKIYEQFF
17	few	TRBV12-3/TRBV12-4	-	TRBJ2-3	TGTGCCAGCAGTTTAGTGTCAGGGTCCTTTTCGCGCCGTACGCAGTATTTT	CASSLVSGSFSRRTQYF
15	many	TRBV27	TRBD1	TRBJ2-7	TGTGCCAGCAGGCGAGACAGGGTTATCTCCTACGAGCAGTACTTC	CASRRDRVISYEQYF
13	-	TRBV20-1	-	TRBJ2-7	TGCAGTGCTAGAGATGGTGTGAACAATGAGCAGTACTTC	CSARDGVNNEQYF
22	few	TRBV6-2/TRBV6-3	TRBD1	TRBJ2-2	TGTGCCAGCAGTTACTTGAGTTCTCATTCCGGGACAGTCTTCGTTGTCACCGGGGAGCTGTTTTTT	CASSYLSSHSGTVFVVTGELFF
17	-	TRBV5-1	TRBD2	TRBJ2-3	TGCGCCAGCAGCCGGGGACTAGCGGGGGGGCCCACAGATACGCAGTATTTT	CASSRGLAGGPTDTQYF
15	few	TRBV2	-	TRBJ1-5	TGTGCCAGCAGTGAACGGGGGCCCAAGGGGCAGCCCCAGCATTTT	CASSERGPKGQPQHF
15	many	TRBV3-1	-	TRBJ2-4	TGTGCCAGCAGCCAAGTCAGGGTTTCCAAAAACATTCAGTACTTC	CASSQVRVSKNIQYF
15	few	TRBV7-8	-	TRBJ2-6	TGTGCCAGCAGCTTAGCTAGGACACCAAGCGACGTCCTGACTTTC	CASSLARTPSDVLTF
12	many	TRBV19	-	TRBJ1-5	TGTGCCAGTAGTATCCGGGATCAGCCCCAGCATTTT	CASSIRDQPQHF
15	-	TRBV7-2	TRBD2	TRBJ2-1	TGTGCCAGCAGTCCTGCGGGACTAGCGATGAATGAGCAGTTCTTC	CASSPAGLAMNEQFF
13	many	TRBV7-2	-	TRBJ2-1	TGTGCCAGCAGCCAAATGTCATACAATGAGCAGTTCTTC	CASSQMSYNEQFF
12	-	TRBV2	-	TRBJ1-5	TGTGCCAGCAACGGACTGTATCAGCCCCAGCATTTT	CASNGLYQPQHF
17	-	TRBV9	TRBD2	TRBJ2-1	TGTGCCAGCAGCGGGGGGATCAGCGGGAGTGCCGGCAATGAGCAGTTCTTC	CASSGGISGSAGNEQFF
18	-	TRBV5-1	-	TRBJ2-7	TGCGCCAGCAGCCTGGGGCGGACGCTAAGTATGGGTTCCTACGAGCAGTACTTC	CASSLGRTLSMGSYEQYF
15	many	TRBV12-3/TRBV12-4	TRBD2	TRBJ2-5	TGTGCCAGCAGTCCCCTCCGGGAGGGCCCGTTCGGCCAGTACTTC	CASSPLREGPFGQYF
13	-	TRBV5-1	-	TRBJ2-7	TGCGCCAGCAGCTTGGGGACCCTCGGCGAGCAGTACTTC	CASSLGTLGEQYF
15	many	TRBV27	-	TRBJ1-1	TGTGCCAGCAGCCCAATCAGGGATCAGAACACTGAAGCTTTCTTT	CASSPIRDQNTEAFF
13	-	TRBV9	-	TRBJ2-3	TGTGCCAGCAGCGTCATCAGCACAGATACGCAGTATTTT	CASSVISTDTQYF
12	-	TRBV28	-	TRBJ1-2	TGTGCCAGCAGTTTTAAGGGTTATGGCTACACCTTC	CASSFKGYGYTF
14	-	TRBV29-1	TRBD2	TRBJ2-1	TGCAGCGTAGAGGGAGGGGCGCAGTACAATGAGCAGTTCTTC	CSVEGGAQYNEQFF